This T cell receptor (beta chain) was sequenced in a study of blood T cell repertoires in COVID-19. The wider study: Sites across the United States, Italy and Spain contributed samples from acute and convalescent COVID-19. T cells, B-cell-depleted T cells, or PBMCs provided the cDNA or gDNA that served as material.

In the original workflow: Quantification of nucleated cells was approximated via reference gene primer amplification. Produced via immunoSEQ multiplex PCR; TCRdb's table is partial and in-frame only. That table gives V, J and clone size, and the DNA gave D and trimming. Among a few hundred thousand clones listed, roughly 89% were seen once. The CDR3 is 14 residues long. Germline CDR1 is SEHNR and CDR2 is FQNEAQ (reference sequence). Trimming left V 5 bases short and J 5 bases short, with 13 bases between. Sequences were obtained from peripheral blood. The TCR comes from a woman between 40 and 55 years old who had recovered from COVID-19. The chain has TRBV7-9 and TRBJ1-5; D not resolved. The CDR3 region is CASSLGREDQPQHF. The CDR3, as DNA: TGTGCCAGCAGCCTCGGACGGGAAGATCAGCCCCAGCATTTT.